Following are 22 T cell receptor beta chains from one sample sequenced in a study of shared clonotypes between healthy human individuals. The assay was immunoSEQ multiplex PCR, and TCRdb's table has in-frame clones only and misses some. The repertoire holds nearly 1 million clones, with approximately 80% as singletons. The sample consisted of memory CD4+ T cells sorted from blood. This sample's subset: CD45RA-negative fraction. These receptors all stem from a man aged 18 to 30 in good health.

The CDR3 spells CASSDRSGGFEQYF. The CDR3 DNA is TGTGCCAGCAGTGATAGGTCGGGGGGGTTCGAGCAGTACTTC. The J gene is TRBJ2-7, the V gene TRBV2; 8 bases are shared with TRBD2. There are 14 residues in the CDR3. V dropped 3 bases and J dropped 6; count of bases not matched to a gene: 7. Germline V gene data show CDR1 as SNHLY and CDR2 as FYNNEI.

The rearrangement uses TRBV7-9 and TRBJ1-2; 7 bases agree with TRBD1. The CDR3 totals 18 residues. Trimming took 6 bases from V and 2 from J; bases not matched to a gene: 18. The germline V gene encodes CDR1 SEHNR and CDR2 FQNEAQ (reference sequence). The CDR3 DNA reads TGTGCCAGCAGTTCACGGATCGGGGACAGCTTGGGCAACTATGGCTACACCTTC. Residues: CASSSRIGDSLGNYGYTF.

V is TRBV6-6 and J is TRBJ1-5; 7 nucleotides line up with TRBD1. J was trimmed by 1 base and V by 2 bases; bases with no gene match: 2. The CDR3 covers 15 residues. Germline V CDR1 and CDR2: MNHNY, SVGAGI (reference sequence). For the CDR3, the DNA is TGTGCCAGCAGTTACCAGGACAGGAGCAATCAGCCCCAGCATTTT. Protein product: CASSYQDRSNQPQHF.

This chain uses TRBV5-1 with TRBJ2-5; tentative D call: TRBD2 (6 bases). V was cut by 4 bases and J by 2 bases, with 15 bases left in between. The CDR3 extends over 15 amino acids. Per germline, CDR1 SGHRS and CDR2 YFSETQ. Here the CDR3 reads CASSPGVGQQETQYF. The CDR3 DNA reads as TGCGCCAGCAGCCCGGGGGTGGGGCAACAAGAGACCCAGTACTTC. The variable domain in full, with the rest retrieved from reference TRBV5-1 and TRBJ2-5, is KAGVTQTPRYLIKTRGQQVTLSCSPISGHRSVSWYQQTPGQGLQFLFEYFSETQRNKGNFPGRFSGRQFSNSRSEMNVSTLELGDSALYLCASSPGVGQQETQYFGPGTRLLVL.

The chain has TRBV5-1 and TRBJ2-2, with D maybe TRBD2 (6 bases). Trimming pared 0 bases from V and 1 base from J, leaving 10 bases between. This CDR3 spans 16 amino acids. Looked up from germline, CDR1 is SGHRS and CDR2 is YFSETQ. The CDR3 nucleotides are TGCGCCAGCAGCTTGGATGGGGGGTGGAACACCGGGGAGCTGTTTTTT. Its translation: CASSLDGGWNTGELFF.

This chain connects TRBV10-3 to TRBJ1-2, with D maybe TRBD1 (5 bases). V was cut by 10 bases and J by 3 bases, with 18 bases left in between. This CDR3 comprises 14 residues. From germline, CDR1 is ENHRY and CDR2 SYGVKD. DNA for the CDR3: TGTGCCACCCGGCGGGGGGAAGGGGACTATGGCTACACCTTC. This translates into CATRRGEGDYGYTF.

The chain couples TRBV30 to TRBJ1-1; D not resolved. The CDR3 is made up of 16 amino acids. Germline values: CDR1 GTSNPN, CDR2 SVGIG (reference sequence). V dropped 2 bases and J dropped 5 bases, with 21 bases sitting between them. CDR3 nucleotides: TGTGCCTGGAGTACCTCGGGGTCCACCCGACGGACTGAAGCTTTCTTT. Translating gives CAWSTSGSTRRTEAFF.

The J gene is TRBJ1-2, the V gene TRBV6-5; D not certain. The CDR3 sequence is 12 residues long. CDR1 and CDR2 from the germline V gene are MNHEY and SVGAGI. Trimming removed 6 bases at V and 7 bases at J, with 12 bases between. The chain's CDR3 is CASRQAGSGYTF. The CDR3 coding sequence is TGTGCCAGCAGGCAGGCGGGGAGTGGCTACACCTTC.

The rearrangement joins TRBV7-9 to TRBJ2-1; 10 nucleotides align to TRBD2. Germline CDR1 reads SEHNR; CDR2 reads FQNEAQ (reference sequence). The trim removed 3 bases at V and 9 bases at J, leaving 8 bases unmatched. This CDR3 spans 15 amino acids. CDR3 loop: CASSFRTSGIGEQFF. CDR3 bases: TGTGCCAGCAGCTTTAGAACTAGCGGGATCGGTGAGCAGTTCTTC.

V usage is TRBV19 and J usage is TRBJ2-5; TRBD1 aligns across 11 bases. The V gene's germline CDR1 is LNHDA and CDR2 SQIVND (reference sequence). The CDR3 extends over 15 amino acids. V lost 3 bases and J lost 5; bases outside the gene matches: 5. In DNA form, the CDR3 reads TGTGCCAGTAGTATTGGACAGGGGGCCCATGAGACCCAGTACTTC. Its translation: CASSIGQGAHETQYF.

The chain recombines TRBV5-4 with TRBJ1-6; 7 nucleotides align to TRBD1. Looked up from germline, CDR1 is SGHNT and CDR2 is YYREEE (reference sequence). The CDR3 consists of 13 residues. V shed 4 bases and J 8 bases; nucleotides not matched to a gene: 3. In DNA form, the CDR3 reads TGTGCCAGCAGCCTCGGGACAGATTCACCCCTCCACTTT. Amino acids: CASSLGTDSPLHF.

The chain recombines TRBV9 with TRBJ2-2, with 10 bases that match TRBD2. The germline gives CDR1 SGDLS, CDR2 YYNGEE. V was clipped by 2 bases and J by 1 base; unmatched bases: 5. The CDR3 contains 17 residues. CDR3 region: CASSVLSGGLNTGELFF. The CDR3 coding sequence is TGTGCCAGCAGCGTCCTTAGCGGGGGGCTGAACACCGGGGAGCTGTTTTTT.

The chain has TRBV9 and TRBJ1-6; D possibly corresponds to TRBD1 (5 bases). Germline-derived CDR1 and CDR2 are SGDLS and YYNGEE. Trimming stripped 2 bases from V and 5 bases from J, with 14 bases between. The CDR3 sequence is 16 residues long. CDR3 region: CASSVGRGGNNSPLHF. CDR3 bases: TGTGCCAGCAGCGTTGGACGGGGGGGGAATAATTCACCCCTCCACTTT.

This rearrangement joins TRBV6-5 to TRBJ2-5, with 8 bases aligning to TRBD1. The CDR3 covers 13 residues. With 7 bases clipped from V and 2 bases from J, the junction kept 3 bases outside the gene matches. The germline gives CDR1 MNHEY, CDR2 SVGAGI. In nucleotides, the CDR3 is TGTGCCAGCACGGGGACAGGACAAGAGACCCAGTACTTC. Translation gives CASTGTGQETQYF.

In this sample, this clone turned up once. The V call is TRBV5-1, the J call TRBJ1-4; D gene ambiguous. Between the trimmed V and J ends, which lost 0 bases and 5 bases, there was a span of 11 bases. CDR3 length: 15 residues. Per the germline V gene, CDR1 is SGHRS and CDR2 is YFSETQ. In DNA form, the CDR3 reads TGCGCCAGCAGCTTGGAGTACCAGAAAAATGAAAAACTGTTTTTT. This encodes CASSLEYQKNEKLFF.

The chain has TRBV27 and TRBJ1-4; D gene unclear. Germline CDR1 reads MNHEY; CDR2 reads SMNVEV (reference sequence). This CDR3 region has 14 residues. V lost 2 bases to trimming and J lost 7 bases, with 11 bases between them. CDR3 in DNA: TGTGCCAGCAGTTTAAGAGGGATGGCTGAAAAACTGTTTTTT. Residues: CASSLRGMAEKLFF.

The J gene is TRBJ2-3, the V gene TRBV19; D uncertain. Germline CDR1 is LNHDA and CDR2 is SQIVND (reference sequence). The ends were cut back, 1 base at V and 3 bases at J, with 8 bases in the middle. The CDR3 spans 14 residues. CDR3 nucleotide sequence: TGTGCCAGTAGTATAGTAGCCAGAACAGATACGCAGTATTTT. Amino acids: CASSIVARTDTQYF.

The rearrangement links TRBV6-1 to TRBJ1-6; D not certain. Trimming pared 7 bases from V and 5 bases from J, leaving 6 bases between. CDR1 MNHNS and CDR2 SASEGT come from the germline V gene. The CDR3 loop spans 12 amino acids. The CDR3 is CASTEDNSPLHF. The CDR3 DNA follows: TGTGCCAGCACCGAAGATAATTCACCCCTCCACTTT.

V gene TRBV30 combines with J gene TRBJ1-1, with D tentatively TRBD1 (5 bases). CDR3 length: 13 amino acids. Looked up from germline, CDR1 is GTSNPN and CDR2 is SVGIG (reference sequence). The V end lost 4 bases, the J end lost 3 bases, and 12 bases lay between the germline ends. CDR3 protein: CAWKWDPYTEAFF. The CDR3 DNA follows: TGTGCCTGGAAATGGGACCCTTACACTGAAGCTTTCTTT. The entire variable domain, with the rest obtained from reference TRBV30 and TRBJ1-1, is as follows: SQTIHQWPATLVQPVGSPLSLECTVEGTSNPNLYWYRQAAGRGLQLLFYSVGIGQISSEVPQNLSASRPQDRQFILSSKKLLLSDSGFYLCAWKWDPYTEAFFGQGTRLTVV.

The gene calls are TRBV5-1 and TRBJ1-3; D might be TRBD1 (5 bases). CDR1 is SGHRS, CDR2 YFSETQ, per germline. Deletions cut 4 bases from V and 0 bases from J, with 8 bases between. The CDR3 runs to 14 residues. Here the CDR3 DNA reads TGCGCCAGCAGCGCGACAGCCTCTGGAAACACCATATATTTT. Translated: CASSATASGNTIYF.

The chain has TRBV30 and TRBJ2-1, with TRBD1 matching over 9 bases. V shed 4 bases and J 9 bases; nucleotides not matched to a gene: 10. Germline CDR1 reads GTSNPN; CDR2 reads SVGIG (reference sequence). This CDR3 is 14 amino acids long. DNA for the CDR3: TGTGCCTGGAAGAAACTGGACAGGGGATTTGAGCAGTTCTTC. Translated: CAWKKLDRGFEQFF.

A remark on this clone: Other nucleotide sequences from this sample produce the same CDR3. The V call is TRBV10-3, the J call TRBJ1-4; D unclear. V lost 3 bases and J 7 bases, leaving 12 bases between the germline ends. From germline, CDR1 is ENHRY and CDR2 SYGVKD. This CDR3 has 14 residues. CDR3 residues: CAISESGGSEKLFF. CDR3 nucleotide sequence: TGTGCCATCAGTGAATCAGGTGGGAGTGAAAAACTGTTTTTT.